This T cell receptor (beta chain) emerged from a study of a mutant IDH1 vaccine in newly diagnosed glioma. The study's findings and limits: Variations in leading peripheral T cell clonotypes appeared to have no connection with pseudoprogression.

Clones were read by immunoSEQ multiplex PCR, and TCRdb kept only the in-frame ones, dropping some. This sample yields roughly 32,000 clones, of which approximately 80% are seen a single time; approximately 7.1% belongs to the top ten. With regard to this clone: Its specificity is not known.

Regarding time point: week 35, safety follow-up. Doses consisted of 300 ug of mutant IDH1 20-mer peptide each, paired with topical imiquimod. Patients had eight vaccinations, in weeks 1, 3, 5, 7, 11, 15, 19 and 23. The length of the CDR3 is 11 residues. The V gene lost 4 bases and the J gene lost 4 bases, with 5 bases spanning the gap. The germline CDR1 and CDR2 sequences are SNHLY and FYNNEI. This chain links TRBV2 with TRBJ2-7, with no clear D. This material consisted of PBMCs, taken from a glioma patient whose treatment included an IDH1 peptide vaccine. This sequence originates from a woman aged 18-29 years with glioma. CDR3 bases: TGTGCCAGCAGTGTAGGGTACGAGCAGTACTTC. As protein: CASSVGYEQYF.